The 18 T cell receptor beta chains below all came from one sample that was sequenced in a study of regulatory T cells in long-lasting Graves disease. As for time point: newly diagnosed GD, antithyroid drugs for less than 3 months. The TCR library used RNA extracted from PBMCs. With iRepertoire HTBI primers and Arm-PCR of CDR3 regions, TCR beta libraries were built. From the multiplex PCR reads, TCRdb called clonotypes with MiXCR, one entry per CDR3 protein. The repertoire includes 450,000 to 650,000 distinct CDR3 sequences, around 16% of them detected once, and 20% to 25% sits in the top ten. This sample also appeared in a second study, on T cells in Graves' hyperthyroidism and ophthalmopathy.

The sequencing used peripheral blood mononuclear cells (PBMCs), collected at new diagnosis, from a patient treated with antithyroid drugs. These receptors originate from a woman in her forties or fifties with Graves disease.

This clonotype was recorded at least ten times. V usage is TRBV7-9 and J usage is TRBJ2-5, with 9 positions matching TRBD2. Germline V CDR1 and CDR2: SEHNR, FQNEAQ (reference sequence). The trim removed 5 bases at V and 4 bases at J, leaving 17 bases unmatched. The CDR3 runs to 18 residues. DNA for the CDR3: TGTGCCAGCAGCCCCTACCCCGGTACAGGGCGGGGGGGAGAGACCCAGTACTTC. As protein: CASSPYPGTGRGGETQYF.

Here the CDR3 reads CASSSGQGHSGELFF. DNA of the CDR3: TGTGCCAGCAGCTCAGGACAGGGTCACTCCGGGGAGCTGTTTTTT. The chain recombines TRBV9 with TRBJ2-2; 8 positions agree with TRBD1. J gave up 6 bases and V 4 bases, and 8 bases lay outside the gene matches. Germline CDR1 reads SGDLS; CDR2 reads YYNGEE. The CDR3 has 15 amino acids.

The rearrangement joins TRBV7-9 to TRBJ2-4, with 7 bases aligning to TRBD1. Per germline, CDR1 SEHNR and CDR2 FQNEAQ (reference sequence). J gave up 1 base and V 4 bases, and 7 bases lay outside the gene matches. CDR3 size: 16 residues. CDR3 DNA: TGTGCCAGCAGCTCCCGGGACAGCGATGCCAAAAACATTCAGTACTTC. Translated, it gives CASSSRDSDAKNIQYF.

This clonotype was detected ten times or more. The chain is built from TRBV6-2 or TRBV6-3 and TRBJ2-7; D call uncertain. The CDR3 extends over 12 amino acids. Per the germline V gene, CDR1 is MNHEY and CDR2 is SVGEGT. V dropped 0 bases and J dropped 1 base, with 1 base sitting between them. The CDR3 loop is CASSYSSYEQYF. Here the CDR3 DNA reads TGTGCCAGCAGTTACTCGTCCTACGAGCAGTACTTC.

The chain carries TRBV12-5 and TRBJ2-1; D not resolved. In germline, CDR1 is LGHNT, CDR2 FRNRAP. This CDR3 has 13 amino acids. V was pared by 8 bases and J by 0 bases, with 8 bases between. The CDR3 here is CASRFSSYNEQFF. As DNA, the CDR3 is TGTGCTAGTCGGTTTAGCTCCTACAATGAGCAGTTCTTC.

This clonotype was detected ten times or more. The genes are TRBV6-1 and TRBJ1-1, with D possibly being TRBD1 (6 bases). CDR1 and CDR2 (germline): MNHNS, SASEGT. The CDR3 extends over 15 amino acids. The V and J ends lost 6 bases and 0 bases respectively, with 14 bases between them. DNA for the CDR3: TGTGCCAGCAGGCAGAGCAAGGGGGTGAACACTGAAGCTTTCTTT. Its translation: CASRQSKGVNTEAFF.

This clonotype was counted many times. This chain uses TRBV2 with TRBJ2-3; 7 bases map to TRBD2. CDR1 and CDR2 (germline): SNHLY, FYNNEI. CDR3 size: 12 residues. J lost 8 bases, V lost 4 bases, and 3 bases had no gene match. For the CDR3, the DNA is TGTGCCAGCAGTGGGACTAGTCCTACGCAGTATTTT. Translation: CASSGTSPTQYF.

This chain links TRBV5-6 with TRBJ2-5; possible D gene TRBD1, 7 bases. Trimming shortened V by 0 bases and J by 4 bases, and 16 bases separated the two germline ends. CDR1 SGHDT and CDR2 YYEEEE come from the germline V gene. This CDR3 has 16 residues. Here the CDR3 DNA reads TGTGCCAGCAGCTTGGTTGGAGGGGGCTTCCCAGAGACCCAGTACTTC. It yields the protein CASSLVGGGFPETQYF. Looking up the rest from reference TRBV5-6 and TRBJ2-5 gives the full variable domain: DAGVTQSPTHLIKTRGQQVTLRCSPKSGHDTVSWYQQALGQGPQFIFQYYEEEERQRGNFPDRFSGHQFPNYSSELNVNALLLGDSALYLCASSLVGGGFPETQYFGPGTRLLVL.

CDR3 nucleotide sequence: TGCGCCAGCAGCCAAGATCTTGGTGCAAATAGCAATCAGCCCCAGCATTTT. Protein sequence: CASSQDLGANSNQPQHF. The rearrangement joins TRBV4-1 to TRBJ1-5; no clear D gene. The CDR3 totals 17 residues. V was shortened by 0 bases and J by 0 bases, with 12 bases between the two germline ends. CDR1 and CDR2 (germline): MGHRA, YSYEKL.

This clonotype has ten or more counts. The gene calls are TRBV5-1 and TRBJ2-3; D is possibly TRBD1 (6 bases). V shed 0 bases and J shed 4 bases, with 12 bases lying between them. This CDR3 spans 15 amino acids. CDR1 is SGHRS, CDR2 YFSETQ, per germline. The CDR3 sequence: CASSLGTAGADTQYF. The CDR3 bases are TGCGCCAGCAGCTTGGGGACAGCAGGGGCAGATACGCAGTATTTT.

This clonotype was recorded many times. The V call is TRBV3-1, the J call TRBJ1-5; 7 nucleotides match TRBD1. This CDR3 has 16 residues. Losses at the gene ends were 2 bases for V and 2 bases for J; bases not matched to a gene: 6. Germline CDR1 reads LGHDT; CDR2 reads YNNKEL (reference sequence). The CDR3 sequence: CASSQTGASGNQPQHF. CDR3 nucleotides: TGTGCCAGCAGCCAAACAGGGGCTTCGGGCAATCAGCCCCAGCATTTT.

This clonotype has just a few counts. V usage is TRBV2 and J usage is TRBJ1-5, with a tentative D call TRBD1 (6 bases). From germline, CDR1 is SNHLY and CDR2 FYNNEI. Trimming shortened V by 5 bases and J by 4 bases, and 12 bases separated the two germline ends. CDR3 length: 14 amino acids. In DNA form, the CDR3 reads TGTGCCAGCAGTTCACAGGGAGATAATCAGCCCCAGCATTTT. It codes for CASSSQGDNQPQHF.

This clonotype showed up many times. The V call is TRBV5-1, the J call TRBJ1-1, with D uncertain. The CDR3 sequence is 14 residues long. Trimming removed 4 bases from V and 0 bases from J, with 10 bases in between. In germline, CDR1 is SGHRS, CDR2 YFSETQ. For the CDR3, the DNA is TGCGCCAGCAGCGCGGACGGTCTGAACACTGAAGCTTTCTTT. Residues: CASSADGLNTEAFF. Variable domain in full (rest from reference TRBV5-1 and TRBJ1-1): KAGVTQTPRYLIKTRGQQVTLSCSPISGHRSVSWYQQTPGQGLQFLFEYFSETQRNKGNFPGRFSGRQFSNSRSEMNVSTLELGDSALYLCASSADGLNTEAFFGQGTRLTVV.

In this sample, this clonotype turned up many times. The chain joins TRBV2 to TRBJ1-2; D not certain. The CDR3 totals 13 residues. Germline V gene lookup returns CDR1 SNHLY and CDR2 FYNNEI. V was cut by 4 bases and J by 4 bases, with 10 bases left in between. This CDR3 reads CASSGRHSYGYTF. For the CDR3, the DNA is TGTGCCAGCAGTGGTCGACATAGCTATGGCTACACCTTC.

The V and J genes are TRBV7-6 and TRBJ2-1; a weak D match, TRBD2 (6 bases). From germline, CDR1 is SGHVS and CDR2 FNYEAQ. The V and J ends lost 5 bases and 3 bases respectively, with 14 bases between them. This CDR3 contains 15 residues. CDR3 sequence: CASSPRGNGYNEQFF. The DNA for the CDR3 is TGTGCCAGCAGCCCACGGGGGAACGGCTACAATGAGCAGTTCTTC.

Ten or more counts support this clonotype. The CDR3 reads CASSFRDGATGELFF. The CDR3 DNA sequence: TGTGCCAGCAGTTTTAGGGACGGGGCAACGGGGGAGCTGTTTTTT. V usage is TRBV12-3 or TRBV12-4 and J usage is TRBJ2-2; D possibly matches TRBD1 or TRBD2 (5 bases each). Trimming removed 3 bases at V and 8 bases at J, with 16 bases between. This CDR3 is 15 amino acids long.

The chain couples TRBV5-6 to TRBJ2-7; D might be TRBD2 (7 bases). Trimming pared 2 bases from V and 11 bases from J, leaving 14 bases between. CDR1 is SGHDT, CDR2 YYEEEE, per germline. The CDR3 totals 12 residues. The CDR3 DNA reads as TGTGCCAGCAGCTTAGGGGGGGGGGCTGAGTACTTC. This codes for CASSLGGGAEYF.

This chain connects TRBV24-1 to TRBJ2-2; 8 bases fit TRBD1. J was trimmed by 0 bases and V by 5 bases; bases with no gene match: 4. The CDR3 covers 16 residues. Germline V CDR1 and CDR2: KGHDR, SFDVKD. The CDR3 loop is CATSGGQGANTGELFF. CDR3 nucleotides: TGTGCCACCAGTGGCGGACAGGGAGCGAACACCGGGGAGCTGTTTTTT.